The sequence of this T cell receptor beta chain was determined in a study of T cell responses to AZD1222 COVID-19 vaccine. On this clone itself: Its antigen remains unidentified.

Only in-frame clones appear in the TCRdb table, and some are missing; sequencing was by immunoSEQ multiplex PCR. Of 150,000 to 200,000 clones in the sample, roughly 87% were seen once. Findings and caveats of the study: Spike-wide vaccine-associated CD4 TCRs dominated at 160-218 and 743-854. Among the donors, most were white British and more were female, and clonal diversity was possibly underestimated. Repertoires were obtained solely post-peak T cell response.

Pooled samples include second doses given at about 4 or 12 weeks. This CDR3 spans 15 amino acids. CDR1 and CDR2 (germline): MDHEN, SYDVKM. The junction had 8 bases not matched to a gene; V was cut back by 4 bases and J by 4 bases. V is TRBV28 and J is TRBJ1-2; TRBD1 aligns across 8 bases. The specimen comprised peripheral blood, sampled 28 days after the second AZD1222 dose. This TCR came from an adult who received the AZD1222 COVID-19 vaccine. The CDR3 region has the DNA TGTGCCAGCAGTTCAGGACAGGGCTTCCCCTATGGCTACACCTTC. It yields the protein CASSSGQGFPYGYTF.